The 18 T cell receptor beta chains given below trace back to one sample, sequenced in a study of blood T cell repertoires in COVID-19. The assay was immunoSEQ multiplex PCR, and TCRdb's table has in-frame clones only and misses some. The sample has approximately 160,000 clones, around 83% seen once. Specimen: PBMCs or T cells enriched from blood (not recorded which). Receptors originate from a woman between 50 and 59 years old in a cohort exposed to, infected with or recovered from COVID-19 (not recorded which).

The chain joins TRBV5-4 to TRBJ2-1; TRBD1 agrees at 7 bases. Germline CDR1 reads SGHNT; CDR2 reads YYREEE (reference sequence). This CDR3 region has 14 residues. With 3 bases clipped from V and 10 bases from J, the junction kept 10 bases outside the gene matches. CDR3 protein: CASSSYRGPLEQFF. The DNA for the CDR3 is TGTGCCAGCAGCTCCTACAGGGGACCCCTCGAGCAGTTCTTC.

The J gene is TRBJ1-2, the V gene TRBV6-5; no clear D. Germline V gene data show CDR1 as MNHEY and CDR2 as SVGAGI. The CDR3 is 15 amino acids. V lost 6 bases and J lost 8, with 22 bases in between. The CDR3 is CASSRARASRGGYTF. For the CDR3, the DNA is TGTGCCAGCAGCCGAGCCCGGGCCTCTCGGGGAGGCTACACCTTC.

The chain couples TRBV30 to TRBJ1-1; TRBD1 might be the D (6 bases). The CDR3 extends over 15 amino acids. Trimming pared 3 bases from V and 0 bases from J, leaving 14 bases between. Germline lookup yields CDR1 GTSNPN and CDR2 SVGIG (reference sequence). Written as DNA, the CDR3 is TGTGCCTGGAGCCCCGAGGACAGTTTGAACACTGAAGCTTTCTTT. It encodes CAWSPEDSLNTEAFF.

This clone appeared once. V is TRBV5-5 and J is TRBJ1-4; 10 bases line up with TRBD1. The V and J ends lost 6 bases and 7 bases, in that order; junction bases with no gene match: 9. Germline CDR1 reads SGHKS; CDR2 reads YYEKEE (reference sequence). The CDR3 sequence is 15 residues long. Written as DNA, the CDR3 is TGTGCCAGCAAAAACGCCGGGACAGGGGTTGAAAAACTGTTTTTT. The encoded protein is CASKNAGTGVEKLFF.

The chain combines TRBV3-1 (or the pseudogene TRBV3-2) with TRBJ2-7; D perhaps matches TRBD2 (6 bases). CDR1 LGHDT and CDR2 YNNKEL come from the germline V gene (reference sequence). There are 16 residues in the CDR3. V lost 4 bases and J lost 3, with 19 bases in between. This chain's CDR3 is CASSRGPGGTNYEQYF. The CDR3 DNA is TGTGCCAGCAGCCGGGGCCCCGGGGGTACTAACTACGAGCAGTACTTC.

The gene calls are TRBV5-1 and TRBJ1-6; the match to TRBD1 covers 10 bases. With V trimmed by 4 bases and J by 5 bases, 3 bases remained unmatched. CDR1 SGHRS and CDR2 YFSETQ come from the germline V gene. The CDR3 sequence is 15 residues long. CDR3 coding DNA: TGCGCCAGCAGCAACGGGACAGGGGATAATTCACCCCTCCACTTT. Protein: CASSNGTGDNSPLHF.

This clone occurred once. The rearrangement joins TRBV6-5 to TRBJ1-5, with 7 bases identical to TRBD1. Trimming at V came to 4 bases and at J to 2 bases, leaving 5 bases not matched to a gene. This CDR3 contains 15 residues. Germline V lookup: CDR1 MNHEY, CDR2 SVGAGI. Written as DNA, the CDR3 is TGTGCCAGCAGTTTATCCGACAGGGGCAATCAGCCCCAGCATTTT. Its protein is CASSLSDRGNQPQHF.

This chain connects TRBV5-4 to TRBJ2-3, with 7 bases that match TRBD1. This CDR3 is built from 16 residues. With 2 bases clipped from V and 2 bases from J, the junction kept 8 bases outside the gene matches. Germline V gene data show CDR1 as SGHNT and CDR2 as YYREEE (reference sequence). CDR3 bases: TGTGCCAGCAGCTTAAAGGGGACAGTACCCACAGATACGCAGTATTTT. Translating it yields CASSLKGTVPTDTQYF.

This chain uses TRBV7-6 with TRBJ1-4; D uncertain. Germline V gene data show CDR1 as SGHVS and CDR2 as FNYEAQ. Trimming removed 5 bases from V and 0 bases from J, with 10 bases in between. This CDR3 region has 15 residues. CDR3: CASSDIFATNEKLFF. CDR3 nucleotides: TGTGCCAGCAGCGACATTTTTGCAACTAATGAAAAACTGTTTTTT.

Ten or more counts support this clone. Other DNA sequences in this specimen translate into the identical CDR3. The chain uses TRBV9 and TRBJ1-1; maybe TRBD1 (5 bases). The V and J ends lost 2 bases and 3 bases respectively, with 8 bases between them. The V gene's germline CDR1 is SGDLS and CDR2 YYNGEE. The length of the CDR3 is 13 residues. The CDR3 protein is CASSVSGDTEAFF. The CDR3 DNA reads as TGTGCCAGCAGCGTTTCGGGGGACACTGAAGCTTTCTTT.

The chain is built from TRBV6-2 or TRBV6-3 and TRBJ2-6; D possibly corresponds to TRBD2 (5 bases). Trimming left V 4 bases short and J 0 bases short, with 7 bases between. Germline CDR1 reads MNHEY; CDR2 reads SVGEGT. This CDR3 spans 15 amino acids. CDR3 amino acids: CASSSGISGANVLTF. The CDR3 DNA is TGTGCCAGCAGTTCGGGGATCTCTGGGGCCAACGTCCTGACTTTC.

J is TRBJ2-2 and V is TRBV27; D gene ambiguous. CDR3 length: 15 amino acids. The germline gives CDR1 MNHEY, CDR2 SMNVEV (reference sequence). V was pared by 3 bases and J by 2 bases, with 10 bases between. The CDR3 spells CASSFSLDNTGELFF. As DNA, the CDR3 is TGTGCCAGCAGTTTCTCTCTAGATAACACCGGGGAGCTGTTTTTT.

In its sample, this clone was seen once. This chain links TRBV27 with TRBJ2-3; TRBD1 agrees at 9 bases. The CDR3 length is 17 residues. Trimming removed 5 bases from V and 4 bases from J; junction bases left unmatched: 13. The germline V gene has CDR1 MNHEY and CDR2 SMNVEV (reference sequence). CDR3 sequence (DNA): TGTGCCAGCAGTCCCACCGACAGGGGGGTGCGTCCAGATACGCAGTATTTT. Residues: CASSPTDRGVRPDTQYF.

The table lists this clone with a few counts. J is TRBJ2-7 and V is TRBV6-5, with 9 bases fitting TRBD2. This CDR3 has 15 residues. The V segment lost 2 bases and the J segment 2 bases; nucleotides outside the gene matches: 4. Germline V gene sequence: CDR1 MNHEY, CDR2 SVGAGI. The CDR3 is CASSYLGGRAYEQYF. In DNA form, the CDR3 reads TGTGCCAGCAGTTACCTGGGCGGGAGGGCCTACGAGCAGTACTTC.

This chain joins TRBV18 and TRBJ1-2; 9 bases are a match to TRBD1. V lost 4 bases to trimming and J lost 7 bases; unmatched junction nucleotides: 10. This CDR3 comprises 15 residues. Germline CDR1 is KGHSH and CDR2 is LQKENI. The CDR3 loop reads CASSQTGGAFVGYTF. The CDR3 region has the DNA TGTGCCAGCTCACAAACAGGGGGCGCCTTTGTTGGCTACACCTTC.

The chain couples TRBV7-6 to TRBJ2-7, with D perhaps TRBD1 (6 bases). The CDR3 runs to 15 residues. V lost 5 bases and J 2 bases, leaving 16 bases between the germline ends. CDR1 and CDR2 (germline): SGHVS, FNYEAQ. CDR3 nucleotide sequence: TGTGCCAGCAGCCCCCTTGAGACAGGACCCTACGAGCAGTACTTC. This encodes CASSPLETGPYEQYF.

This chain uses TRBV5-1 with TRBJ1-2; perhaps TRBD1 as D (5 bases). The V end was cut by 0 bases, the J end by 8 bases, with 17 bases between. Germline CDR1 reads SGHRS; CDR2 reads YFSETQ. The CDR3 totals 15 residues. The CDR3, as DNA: TGCGCCAGCAGCTTGGCCGGGCAGGGTATCGACGGCTACACCTTC. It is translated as CASSLAGQGIDGYTF.

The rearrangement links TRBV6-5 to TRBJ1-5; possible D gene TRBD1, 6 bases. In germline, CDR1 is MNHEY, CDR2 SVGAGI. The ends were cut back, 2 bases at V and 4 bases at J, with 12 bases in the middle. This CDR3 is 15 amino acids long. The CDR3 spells CASSYTDRRNQPQHF. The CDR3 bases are TGTGCCAGCAGTTACACCGACAGGCGTAATCAGCCCCAGCATTTT.